A selection of T cell receptor beta chains follows, all from one sample in a study of blood T cell repertoires in COVID-19. Sequencing was performed with immunoSEQ multiplex PCR; in TCRdb, only in-frame clones are kept and a portion is missing. This table holds under 200,000 clones, approximately 86% found once. Sequenced input: peripheral blood. The source is a man aged 55 to 70 with COVID-19, enrolled during active disease. CDR3s leave out the opening cysteine and the closing phenylalanine or tryptophan. The size entry is marked missing in some rows and otherwise reads once, few, many or a size class.

size: -
V: TRBV15
J: TRBJ1-2
CDR3: ATRNTGTANYGYT

size: -
V: TRBV19
J: TRBJ2-1
CDR3: ASTMGRVSYNEQF

size: -
V: TRBV30
J: TRBJ2-6
CDR3: AGDRGSTAGANVLT

size: -
V: TRBV30
J: TRBJ1-4
CDR3: AWSSGYGEKLF

size: once
V: TRBV5-1
J: TRBJ1-2
CDR3: ASSPEDGGNYGYT

size: few
V: TRBV7-9
J: TRBJ1-2
CDR3: ASTSLGQGRYGYT

size: -
V: TRBV6-5
J: TRBJ1-5
CDR3: ASSRGQTPSAQH

size: -
V: TRBV7-9
J: TRBJ2-1
CDR3: ASSSPRREAPSSYNEQF

size: -
V: TRBV19
J: TRBJ1-2
CDR3: ASSISSGRGPYGYT

size: -
V: TRBV6-5
J: TRBJ1-5
CDR3: ASSYDSLNQPQH

size: -
V: TRBV28
J: TRBJ2-7
CDR3: ASSLQTGDFGGQY

size: -
V: TRBV9
J: TRBJ2-2
CDR3: ASSVAIHGDDGELF

size: -
V: TRBV3-1/TRBV3-2
J: TRBJ2-1
CDR3: ASSQDTGYNEQF

size: -
V: TRBV28
J: TRBJ1-1
CDR3: ASSAPGGNTEAF

size: -
V: TRBV6-6
J: TRBJ2-3
CDR3: ASRGSGASTDTQY

size: -
V: TRBV18
J: TRBJ1-4
CDR3: ASSSYGQDNEKLF

size: -
V: TRBV28
J: TRBJ2-1
CDR3: ASHPVAGTLSYNEQF

size: once
V: TRBV3-1/TRBV3-2
J: TRBJ2-7
CDR3: ASSPSGERSYEQY

size: -
V: TRBV4-3
J: TRBJ2-1
CDR3: ASSQEPRGWQF

size: -
V: TRBV4-1
J: TRBJ2-1
CDR3: ASSQVPPSNEQF

size: -
V: TRBV12-5
J: TRBJ2-7
CDR3: ASGPDRREQY

size: -
V: TRBV6-1
J: TRBJ2-7
CDR3: ASSERRGFGEQY

size: -
V: TRBV10-2
J: TRBJ2-7
CDR3: ATSGQGIHEQY

size: -
V: TRBV2
J: TRBJ1-1
CDR3: ASSVREMNTEAF

size: few
V: TRBV5-1
J: TRBJ2-7
CDR3: ASTPSGSYEQY

size: -
V: TRBV5-4
J: TRBJ2-5
CDR3: ASSFTSGVQETQY

size: once
V: TRBV19
J: TRBJ2-3
CDR3: ASSIGMGAGTDTQY

size: -
V: TRBV7-8
J: TRBJ1-1
CDR3: ASSWGQGRYTEAF

size: -
V: TRBV10-3
J: TRBJ2-5
CDR3: AISEPGRETQY

size: -
V: TRBV6-5
J: TRBJ1-1
CDR3: ASRSDREVF

size: -
V: TRBV18
J: TRBJ2-7
CDR3: ASSSGQGNEQY

size: -
V: TRBV28
J: TRBJ2-6
CDR3: ASSLNPGQGAGANVLT

size: -
V: TRBV7-3
J: TRBJ2-3
CDR3: ASSPLGYRELRADTQY

size: -
V: TRBV24-1
J: TRBJ2-1
CDR3: ATSTGSYNEQF

size: -
V: TRBV9
J: TRBJ2-1
CDR3: ASSPPAYNEQF

size: -
V: TRBV19
J: TRBJ1-1
CDR3: ASHRTGEAF

size: once
V: TRBV24-1
J: TRBJ2-2
CDR3: ATRGQGVAGELF

size: -
V: TRBV7-2
J: TRBJ2-6
CDR3: ASSLQVSGANVLT

size: -
V: TRBV5-5
J: TRBJ2-1
CDR3: ASSDGRDGRSYNEQF

size: -
V: TRBV28
J: TRBJ1-4
CDR3: ASSLAGGSEKLF

size: -
V: TRBV28
J: TRBJ2-7
CDR3: ASIHSTRYEQY

size: -
V: TRBV7-9
J: TRBJ2-2
CDR3: ASSLTGVGELF

size: -
V: TRBV6-5
J: TRBJ1-4
CDR3: ASSKQGQGEKLF

size: -
V: TRBV29-1
J: TRBJ1-1
CDR3: SVEVQGGTEAF

size: -
V: TRBV2
J: TRBJ2-1
CDR3: ASIPNLVTEQF

size: -
V: TRBV30
J: TRBJ2-1
CDR3: AWSVGLAGEDEQF

size: once
V: TRBV28
J: TRBJ1-5
CDR3: ASSLVENQPQH

size: -
V: TRBV30
J: TRBJ1-4
CDR3: AWSAGQSTTNEKLF

size: -
V: TRBV7-2
J: TRBJ2-1
CDR3: ASSFSGGAYNEQF

size: -
V: TRBV7-3
J: TRBJ2-3
CDR3: ASSPGWRGTTDTQY

size: -
V: TRBV7-2
J: TRBJ1-2
CDR3: ASSSPLTNYGYT

size: -
V: TRBV7-6
J: TRBJ2-2
CDR3: ASSYTGARTGELF

size: -
V: TRBV4-2
J: TRBJ2-1
CDR3: ASSPELDSKNEQF

size: -
V: TRBV7-2
J: TRBJ2-1
CDR3: ASSTPLGANEQF